The present T cell receptor beta chain was sequenced within a study of T cell repertoires in cytomegalovirus infection. As for the study in general: Alongside well-studied HLA-B-restricted CMV epitopes, recently identified HLA-C-restricted CMV epitopes were also used. Matching HLA type, along with CMV infection, was indicated by public TCR beta signatures. The study's findings and limits: The cumulative frequency of public TCR beta families distinguished individuals who carried CMV together with the relevant HLA. In two of eight donors, the top clonotype was HLA-C-restricted CMV-specific.

MiXCR, run by TCRdb on the reads, gives a single entry per CDR3 protein. The table includes 450,000 to 550,000 distinct CDR3 sequences, under 55% detected once. This clonotype has at least ten counts. The target antigen is unknown. The ends were cut back, 3 bases at V and 4 bases at J, with 9 bases in the middle. Germline CDR1 reads SGHTA; CDR2 reads FQGNSA. The CDR3 is 13 residues long. The sequence derives from a human donor in good health (CMV status not recorded). Some clones in this sample may be carry-over from other donors' samples. The sample in question was cultured PBMCs, obtained from culture after CMV antigen stimulation. The chain is built from TRBV7-2 and TRBJ1-2, with D uncertain. The CDR3 spells CASSFTGSYGYTF. The DNA of the CDR3 is TGTGCCAGCAGCTTCACGGGTTCCTATGGCTACACCTTC.